This T cell receptor (beta chain) originates from a study of shared clonotypes between healthy human individuals. Study details: Donors consisted of a couple of women and three men between 18 and 49. For every donor, three CD4 naive, three CD4 memory, two CD8 naive and one CD8 memory plates were used.

The authors distributed each subset's genomic DNA evenly over several immunoSEQ plates. Profiling relied on immunoSEQ multiplex PCR, and the TCRdb table lists in-frame clones only, not all of them. The sample lists approximately 2.5 million clones, about 92% occurring once. The CDR3 spans 16 residues. Trimming removed 6 bases from V and 3 bases from J, with 18 bases in between. Germline V gene data show CDR1 as SGHRS and CDR2 as YFSETQ. The V and J genes are TRBV5-1 and TRBJ2-2; possible D gene TRBD2, 6 bases. The receptor comes from a man in his late teens or twenties in good health. Material: naive CD4+ T cells sorted from blood. Subset noted: CD45RA+ positively selected. CDR3 DNA: TGCGCCAGCACCCCTACGTTGCTAGCGTACACCGGGGAGCTGTTTTTT. This translates into CASTPTLLAYTGELFF.